The present T cell receptor beta chain was sequenced within a study of control samples from healthy donors and cancer patients. Generated by immunoSEQ multiplex PCR, the TCRdb table keeps only in-frame clones and is missing some. Of approximately 190,000 clones detected, over 80% appear once; the ten largest clones hold about 2%. The CDR3 loop spans 12 amino acids. Germline V gene data show CDR1 as SGHNT and CDR2 as YENEEA. The junction had 3 bases not matched to a gene; V was cut back by 3 bases and J by 7 bases. V usage is TRBV11-3 and J usage is TRBJ2-7; 7 nucleotides match TRBD2. Source material: blood. The origin of this receptor is a man in his thirties or forties in good health. This CDR3 is CASSLGEGEQYF. CDR3 in DNA: TGTGCCAGCAGCTTGGGGGAGGGGGAGCAGTACTTC.